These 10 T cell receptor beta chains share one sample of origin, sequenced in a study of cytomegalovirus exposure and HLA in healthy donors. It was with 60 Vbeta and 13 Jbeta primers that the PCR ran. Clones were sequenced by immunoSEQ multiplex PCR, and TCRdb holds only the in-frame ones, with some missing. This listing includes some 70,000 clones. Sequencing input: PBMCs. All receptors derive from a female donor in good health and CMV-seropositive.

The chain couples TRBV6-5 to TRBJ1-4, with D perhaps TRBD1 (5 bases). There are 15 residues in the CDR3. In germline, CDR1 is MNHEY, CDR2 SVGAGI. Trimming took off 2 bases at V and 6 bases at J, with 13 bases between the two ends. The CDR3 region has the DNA TGTGCCAGCAGTTACCGGGGGAGTCTGCATGAAAAACTGTTTTTT. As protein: CASSYRGSLHEKLFF.

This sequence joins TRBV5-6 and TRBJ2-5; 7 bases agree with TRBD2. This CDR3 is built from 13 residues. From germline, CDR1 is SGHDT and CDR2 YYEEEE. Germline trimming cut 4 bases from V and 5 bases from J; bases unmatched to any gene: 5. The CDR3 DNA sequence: TGTGCCAGCAGCATTACTAGCGCCGAGACCCAGTACTTC. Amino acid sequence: CASSITSAETQYF.

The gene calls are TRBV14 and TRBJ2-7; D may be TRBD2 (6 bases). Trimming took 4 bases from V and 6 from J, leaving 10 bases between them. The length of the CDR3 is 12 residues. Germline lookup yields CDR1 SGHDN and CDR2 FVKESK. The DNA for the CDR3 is TGTGCCAGCAGCCGCCGGGGGATCGAGCAGTACTTC. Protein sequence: CASSRRGIEQYF.

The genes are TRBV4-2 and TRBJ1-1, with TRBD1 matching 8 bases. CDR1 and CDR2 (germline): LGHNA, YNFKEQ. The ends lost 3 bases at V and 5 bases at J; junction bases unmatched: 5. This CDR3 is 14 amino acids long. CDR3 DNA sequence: TGTGCCAGCAGCCAGACAGGGGTAGGAACTGAAGCTTTCTTT. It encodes CASSQTGVGTEAFF.

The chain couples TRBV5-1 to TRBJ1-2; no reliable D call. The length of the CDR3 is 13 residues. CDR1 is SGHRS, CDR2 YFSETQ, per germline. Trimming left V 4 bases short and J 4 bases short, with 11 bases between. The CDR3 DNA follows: TGCGCCAGCAGCCCCCGGCAGCGCTATGGCTACACCTTC. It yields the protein CASSPRQRYGYTF. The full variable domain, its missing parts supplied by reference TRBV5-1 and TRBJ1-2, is KAGVTQTPRYLIKTRGQQVTLSCSPISGHRSVSWYQQTPGQGLQFLFEYFSETQRNKGNFPGRFSGRQFSNSRSEMNVSTLELGDSALYLCASSPRQRYGYTFGSGTRLTVV.

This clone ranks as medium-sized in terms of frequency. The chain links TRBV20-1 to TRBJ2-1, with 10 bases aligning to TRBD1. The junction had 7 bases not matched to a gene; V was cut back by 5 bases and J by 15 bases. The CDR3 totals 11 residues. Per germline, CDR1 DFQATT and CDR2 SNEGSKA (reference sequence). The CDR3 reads CSASSGTGVFF. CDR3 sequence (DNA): TGCAGTGCTTCCTCCGGGACAGGGGTGTTCTTC.

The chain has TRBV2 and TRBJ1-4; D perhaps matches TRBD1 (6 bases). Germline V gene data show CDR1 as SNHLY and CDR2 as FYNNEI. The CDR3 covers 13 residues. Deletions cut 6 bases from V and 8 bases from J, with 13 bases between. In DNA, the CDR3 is TGTGCCAGCAGGGCAGGGGTAAGGGAAAAACTGTTTTTT. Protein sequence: CASRAGVREKLFF.

The chain's CDR3 is CASSPGLGSSYNEQFF. In nucleotides, the CDR3 is TGTGCCAGCAGCCCAGGACTGGGGAGCTCCTACAATGAGCAGTTCTTC. The genes are TRBV7-3 and TRBJ2-1; tentatively, D is TRBD2 (5 bases). CDR3 length: 16 residues. V gave up 5 bases and J gave up 0 bases, with 14 bases separating them. Germline lookup yields CDR1 SGHTA and CDR2 FQGTGA.

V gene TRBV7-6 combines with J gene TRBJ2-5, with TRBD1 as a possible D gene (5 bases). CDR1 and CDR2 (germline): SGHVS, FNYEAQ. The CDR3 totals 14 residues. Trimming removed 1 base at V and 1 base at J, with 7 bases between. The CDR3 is CASSLDGAQETQYF. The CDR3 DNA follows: TGTGCCAGCAGCTTAGATGGGGCCCAAGAGACCCAGTACTTC.

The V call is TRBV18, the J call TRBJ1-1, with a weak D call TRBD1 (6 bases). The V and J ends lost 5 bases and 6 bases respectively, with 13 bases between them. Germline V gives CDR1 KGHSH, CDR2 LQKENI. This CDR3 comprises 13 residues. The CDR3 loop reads CASSGGGQAEAFF. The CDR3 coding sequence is TGTGCCAGCTCAGGGGGGGGGCAGGCTGAAGCTTTCTTT.